The 2 T cell receptor beta chains given below trace back to one sample, sequenced in a study of CD8+CD57+ T cells in acquired aplastic anemia. Genomic DNA served as template for TCR beta VDJ and CDR3 profiling. TCRdb recomputed calls from the reads with MiXCR, one row per CDR3 protein. Of about 98,000 distinct CDR3 sequences in the sample, around 62% were seen once. Sequencing was done on patients that had shown CD8+CD57+ cell expansion by flow cytometry. Sequenced material: sorted CD4+, CD8+, or CD8+CD57+ T cells (not recorded which) from PBMCs. The receptors were sampled from a human donor with aplastic anemia.

The rearrangement links TRBV7-2 to TRBJ2-7; a weak D match, TRBD1 (5 bases). The CDR3 contains 15 residues. In germline, CDR1 is SGHTA, CDR2 FQGNSA. Trimming removed 5 bases at V and 0 bases at J, with 14 bases between. The CDR3 DNA follows: TGTGCCAGCAGCCCCCGGACAACAACCTCCTACGAGCAGTACTTC. Its protein is CASSPRTTTSYEQYF.

The rearrangement uses TRBV20-1 and TRBJ1-2, with 7 bases that match TRBD1. Germline-derived CDR1 and CDR2 are DFQATT and SNEGSKA (reference sequence). This CDR3 is 14 amino acids long. Trimming removed 6 bases from V and 8 bases from J; junction bases left unmatched: 15. The CDR3, as DNA: TGCAGTGCGCCTGGGACAGAAACGTCCCTGGGCTACACCTTC. It codes for CSAPGTETSLGYTF.